This entry concerns a single TCR beta chain. As yet, its antigen is unknown. The PCR contained 60 Vbeta and 13 Jbeta primers. The protocol was immunoSEQ multiplex PCR, while the TCRdb copy is restricted to in-frame clones and leaves out a portion. The repertoire holds around 120,000 clones, with approximately 66% as singletons. Donors likely had unrecorded immune exposures despite being nominally healthy when sampled. This specimen belongs to a study of cytomegalovirus exposure and HLA in healthy donors. Overall study results and limits: Later analysis identified several of the most significant clusters that appeared linked to common viral pathogens. The majority of CMV-associated TCR beta chains were reported as apparently HLA-restricted in a later analysis. The authors later linked a missense DCLRE1C variant to TCR beta V- and J-gene trimming.

The CDR3 consists of 13 residues. Germline V CDR1 and CDR2: GTSNPN, SVGIG (reference sequence). The V gene lost 3 bases and the J gene lost 4 bases, with 10 bases spanning the gap. The sequenced material came from PBMCs. This TCR was sampled from a man aged 35 to 55 in good health and CMV-seropositive. The genes are TRBV30 and TRBJ1-5, with TRBD1 as a possible D gene (5 bases). The CDR3 here is CAWSTGVNQPQHF. The CDR3 bases are TGTGCCTGGAGCACGGGGGTAAATCAGCCCCAGCATTTT.